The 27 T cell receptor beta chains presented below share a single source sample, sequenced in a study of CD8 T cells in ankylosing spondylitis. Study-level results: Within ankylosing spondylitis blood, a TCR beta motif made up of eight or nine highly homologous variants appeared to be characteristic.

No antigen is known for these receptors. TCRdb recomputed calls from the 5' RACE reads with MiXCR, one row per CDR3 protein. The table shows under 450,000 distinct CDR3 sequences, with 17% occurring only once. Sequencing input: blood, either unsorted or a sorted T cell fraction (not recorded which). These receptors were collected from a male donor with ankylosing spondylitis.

The CDR3 DNA reads TGCAGCGTTGAAGATGGCGGACAGGGGATAGCTGGAAACACCATATATTTT. Its protein product is CSVEDGGQGIAGNTIYF. This chain uses TRBV29-1 with TRBJ1-3; 9 bases agree with TRBD1. The germline V gene encodes CDR1 SQVTM and CDR2 ANQGSEA. CDR3 size: 17 residues. V lost 0 bases and J lost 2; bases outside the gene matches: 8.

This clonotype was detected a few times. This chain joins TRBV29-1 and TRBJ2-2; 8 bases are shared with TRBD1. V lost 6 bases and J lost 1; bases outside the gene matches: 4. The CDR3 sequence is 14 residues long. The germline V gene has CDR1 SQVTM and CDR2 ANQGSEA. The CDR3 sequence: CSVRGQENTGELFF. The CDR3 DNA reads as TGCAGCGTGAGGGGACAGGAGAACACCGGGGAGCTGTTTTTT.

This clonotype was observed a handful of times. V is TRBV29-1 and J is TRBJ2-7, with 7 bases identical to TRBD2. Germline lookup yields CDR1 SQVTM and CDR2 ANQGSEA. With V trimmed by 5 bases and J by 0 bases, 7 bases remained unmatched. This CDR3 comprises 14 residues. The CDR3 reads CSVRWRGSSYEQYF. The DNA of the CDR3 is TGCAGCGTTCGTTGGCGGGGGAGCTCCTACGAGCAGTACTTC.

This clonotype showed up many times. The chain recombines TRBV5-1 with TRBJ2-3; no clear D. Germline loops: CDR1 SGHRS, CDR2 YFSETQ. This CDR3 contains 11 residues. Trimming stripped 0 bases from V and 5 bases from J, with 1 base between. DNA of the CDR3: TGCGCCAGCAGCTTGGAAGATACGCAGTATTTT. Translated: CASSLEDTQYF.

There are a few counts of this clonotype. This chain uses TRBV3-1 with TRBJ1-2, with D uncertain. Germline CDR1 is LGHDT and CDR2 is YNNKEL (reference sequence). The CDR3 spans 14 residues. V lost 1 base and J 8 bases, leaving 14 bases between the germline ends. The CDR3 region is CASSQGTAFGGYTF. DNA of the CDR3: TGTGCCAGCAGCCAAGGGACCGCGTTTGGGGGCTACACCTTC.

The DNA of the CDR3 is TGTGCCAGCAGCTTAGGGGTACAAAGTTGGTATGGCTACACCTTC. It encodes CASSLGVQSWYGYTF. The chain uses TRBV5-6 and TRBJ1-2; possibly TRBD1 for D (5 bases). This CDR3 has 15 amino acids. V was shortened by 2 bases and J by 5 bases, with 16 bases between the two germline ends. The germline CDR1 and CDR2 sequences are SGHDT and YYEEEE.

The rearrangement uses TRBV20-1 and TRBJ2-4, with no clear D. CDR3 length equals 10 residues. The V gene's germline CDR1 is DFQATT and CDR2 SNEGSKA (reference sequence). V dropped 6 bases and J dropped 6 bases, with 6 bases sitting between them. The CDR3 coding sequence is TGCAGTGCCGCGAGAAACATTCAGTACTTC. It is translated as CSAARNIQYF.

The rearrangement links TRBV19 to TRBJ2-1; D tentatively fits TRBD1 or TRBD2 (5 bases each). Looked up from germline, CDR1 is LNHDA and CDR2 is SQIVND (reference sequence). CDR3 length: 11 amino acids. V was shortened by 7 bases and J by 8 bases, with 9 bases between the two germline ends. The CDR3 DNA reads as TGTGCCAGTAACGGGGCGCATGAGCAGTTCTTC. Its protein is CASNGAHEQFF.

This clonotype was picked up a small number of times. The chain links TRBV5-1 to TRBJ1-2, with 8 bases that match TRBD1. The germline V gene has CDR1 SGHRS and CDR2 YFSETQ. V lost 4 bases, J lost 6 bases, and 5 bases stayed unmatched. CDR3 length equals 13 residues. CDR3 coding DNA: TGCGCCAGCAGCCGGGACAGGACGGATGGCTACACCTTC. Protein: CASSRDRTDGYTF.

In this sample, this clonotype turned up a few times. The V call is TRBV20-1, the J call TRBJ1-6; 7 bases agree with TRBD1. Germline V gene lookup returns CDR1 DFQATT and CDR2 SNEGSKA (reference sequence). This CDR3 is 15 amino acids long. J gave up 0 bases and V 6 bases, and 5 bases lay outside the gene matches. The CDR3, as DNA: TGCAGTGCCTTACAGGGGAGCTCCTATAATTCACCCCTCCACTTT. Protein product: CSALQGSSYNSPLHF.

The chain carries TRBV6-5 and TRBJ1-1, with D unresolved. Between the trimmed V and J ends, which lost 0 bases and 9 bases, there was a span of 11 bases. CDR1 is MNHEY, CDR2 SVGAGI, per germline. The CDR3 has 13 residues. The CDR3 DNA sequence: TGTGCCAGCAGTTACTCGAGGGTCAGCCAAGCTTTCTTT. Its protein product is CASSYSRVSQAFF.

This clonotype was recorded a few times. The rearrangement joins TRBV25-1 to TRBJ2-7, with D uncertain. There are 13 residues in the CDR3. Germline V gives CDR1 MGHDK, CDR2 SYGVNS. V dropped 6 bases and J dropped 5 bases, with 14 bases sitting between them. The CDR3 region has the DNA TGTGCCAGCAGCGCAAGGCCGAGTAACGAGCAGTACTTC. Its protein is CASSARPSNEQYF.

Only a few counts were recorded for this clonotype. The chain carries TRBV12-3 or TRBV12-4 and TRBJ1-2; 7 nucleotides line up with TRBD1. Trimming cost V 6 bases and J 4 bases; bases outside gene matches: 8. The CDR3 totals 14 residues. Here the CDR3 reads CASSLQSGGYGYTF. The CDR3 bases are TGTGCCAGCAGCCTGCAGTCAGGGGGCTATGGCTACACCTTC.

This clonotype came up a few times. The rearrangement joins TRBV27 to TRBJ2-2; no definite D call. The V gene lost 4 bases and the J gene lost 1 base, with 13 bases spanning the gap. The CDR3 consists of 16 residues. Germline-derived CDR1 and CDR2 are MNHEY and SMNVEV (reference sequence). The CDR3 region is CASSWVGKGNTGELFF. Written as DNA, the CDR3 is TGTGCCAGCAGTTGGGTGGGGAAGGGGAACACCGGGGAGCTGTTTTTT.

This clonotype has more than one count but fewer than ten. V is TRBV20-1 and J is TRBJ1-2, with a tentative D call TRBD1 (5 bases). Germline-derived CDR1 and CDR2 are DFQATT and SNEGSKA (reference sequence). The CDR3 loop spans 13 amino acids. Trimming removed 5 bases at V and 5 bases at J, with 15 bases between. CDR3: CSAPLGGVYGYTF. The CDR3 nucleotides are TGCAGTGCTCCCCTTGGGGGGGTTTATGGCTACACCTTC.

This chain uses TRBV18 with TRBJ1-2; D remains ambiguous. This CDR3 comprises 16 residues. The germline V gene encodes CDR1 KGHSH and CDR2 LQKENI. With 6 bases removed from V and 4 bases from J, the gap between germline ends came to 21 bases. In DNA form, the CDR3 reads TGTGCCAGCTCGTCCGGTGCTGTCATCGGTGGCTATGGCTACACCTTC. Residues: CASSSGAVIGGYGYTF. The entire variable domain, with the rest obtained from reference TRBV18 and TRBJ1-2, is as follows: NAGVMQNPRHLVRRRGQEARLRCSPMKGHSHVYWYRQLPEEGLKFMVYLQKENIIDESGMPKERFSAEFPKEGPSILRIQQVVRGDSAAYFCASSSGAVIGGYGYTFGSGTRLTVV.

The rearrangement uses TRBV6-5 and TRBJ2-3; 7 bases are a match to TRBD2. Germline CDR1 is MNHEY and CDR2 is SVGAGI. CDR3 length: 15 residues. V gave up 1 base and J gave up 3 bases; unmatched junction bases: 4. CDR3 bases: TGTGCCAGCAGTTACTTTGGCGGGAGAACAGATACGCAGTATTTT. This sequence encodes CASSYFGGRTDTQYF.

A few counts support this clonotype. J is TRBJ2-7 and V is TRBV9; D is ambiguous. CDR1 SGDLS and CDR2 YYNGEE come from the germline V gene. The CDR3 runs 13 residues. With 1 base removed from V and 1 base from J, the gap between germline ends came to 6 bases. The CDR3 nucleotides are TGTGCCAGCAGCGTACACGGATCCTACGAGCAGTACTTC. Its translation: CASSVHGSYEQYF.

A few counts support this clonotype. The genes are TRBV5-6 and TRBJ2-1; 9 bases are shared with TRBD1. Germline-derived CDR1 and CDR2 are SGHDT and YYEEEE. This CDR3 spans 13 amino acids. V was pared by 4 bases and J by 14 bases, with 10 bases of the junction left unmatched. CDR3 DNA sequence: TGTGCCAGCAGCCAAAGGGACAGGGAGGGTGAGTTCTTC. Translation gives CASSQRDREGEFF.

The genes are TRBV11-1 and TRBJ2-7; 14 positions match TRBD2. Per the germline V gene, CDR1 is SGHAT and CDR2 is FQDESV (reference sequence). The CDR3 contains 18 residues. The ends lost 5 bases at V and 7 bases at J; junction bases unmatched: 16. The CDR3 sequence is CASSPRGTSGRLVAEQYF. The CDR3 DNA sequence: TGTGCCAGCAGCCCCCGCGGGACTAGCGGGAGATTGGTCGCGGAGCAGTACTTC. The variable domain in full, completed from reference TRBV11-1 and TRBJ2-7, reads EAEVAQSPRYKITEKSQAVAFWCDPISGHATLYWYRQILGQGPELLVQFQDESVVDDSQLPKDRFSAERLKGVDSTLKIQPAELGDSAMYLCASSPRGTSGRLVAEQYFGPGTRLTVT.

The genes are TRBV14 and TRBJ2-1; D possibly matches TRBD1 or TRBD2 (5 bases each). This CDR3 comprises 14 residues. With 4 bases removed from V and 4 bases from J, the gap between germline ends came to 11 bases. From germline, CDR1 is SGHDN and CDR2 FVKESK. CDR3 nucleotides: TGTGCCAGCAGCCGGGGGAGTGTGTACAATGAGCAGTTCTTC. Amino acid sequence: CASSRGSVYNEQFF. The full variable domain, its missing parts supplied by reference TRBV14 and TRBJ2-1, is EAGVTQFPSHSVIEKGQTVTLRCDPISGHDNLYWYRRVMGKEIKFLLHFVKESKQDESGMPNNRFLAERTGGTYSTLKVQPAELEDSGVYFCASSRGSVYNEQFFGPGTRLTVL.

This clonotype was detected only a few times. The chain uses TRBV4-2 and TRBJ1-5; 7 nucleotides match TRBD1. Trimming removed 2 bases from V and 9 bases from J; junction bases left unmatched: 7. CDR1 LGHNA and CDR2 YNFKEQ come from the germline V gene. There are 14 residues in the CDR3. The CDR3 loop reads CASSQRRGEVPQHF. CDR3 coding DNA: TGTGCCAGCAGCCAACGCAGGGGGGAGGTGCCCCAGCATTTT.

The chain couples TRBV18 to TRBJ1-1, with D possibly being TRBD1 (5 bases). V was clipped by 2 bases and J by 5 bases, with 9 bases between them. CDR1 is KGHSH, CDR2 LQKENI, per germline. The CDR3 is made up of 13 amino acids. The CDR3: CASSPDGGTEAFF. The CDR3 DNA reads TGTGCCAGCTCACCAGACGGGGGGACTGAAGCTTTCTTT.

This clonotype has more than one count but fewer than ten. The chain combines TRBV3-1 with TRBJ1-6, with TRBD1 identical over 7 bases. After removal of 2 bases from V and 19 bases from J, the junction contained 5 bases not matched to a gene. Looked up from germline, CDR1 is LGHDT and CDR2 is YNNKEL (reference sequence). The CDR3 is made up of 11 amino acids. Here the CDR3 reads CASSQRGQVHF. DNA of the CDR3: TGTGCCAGCAGCCAACGAGGACAGGTTCACTTT.

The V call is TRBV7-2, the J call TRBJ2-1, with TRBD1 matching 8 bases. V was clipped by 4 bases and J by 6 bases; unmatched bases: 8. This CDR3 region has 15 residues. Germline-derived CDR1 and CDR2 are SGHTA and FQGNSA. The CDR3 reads CASSSTGTGLNEQFF. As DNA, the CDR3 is TGTGCCAGCAGCTCCACCGGGACAGGCCTCAATGAGCAGTTCTTC.

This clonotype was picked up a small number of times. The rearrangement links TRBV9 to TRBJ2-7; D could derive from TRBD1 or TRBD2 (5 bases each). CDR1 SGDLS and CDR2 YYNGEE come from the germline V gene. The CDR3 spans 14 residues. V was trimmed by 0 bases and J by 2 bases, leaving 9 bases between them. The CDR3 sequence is CASSVAGDPYEQYF. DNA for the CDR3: TGTGCCAGCAGCGTAGCTGGGGACCCCTACGAGCAGTACTTC.

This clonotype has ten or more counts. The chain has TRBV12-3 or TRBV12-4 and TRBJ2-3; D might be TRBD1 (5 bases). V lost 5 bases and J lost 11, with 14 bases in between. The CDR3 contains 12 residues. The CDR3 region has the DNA TGTGCCAGCAGTCCACGGACAATCGAGCAGTATTTT. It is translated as CASSPRTIEQYF.